Listed below are T cell receptor beta chains from one sample, sequenced in a study of vaccination and CD4 T cells after COVID-19. These receptors' targets are unknown. TCRdb fed the PCR reads into MiXCR, producing one record per CDR3 protein. The sample carries some 7,000 distinct CDR3 sequences, around a third recorded once. The specimen was CD4+ T cells from blood, cultured in vitro. These receptors were taken from a human donor in good health. CDR3s include the opening cysteine and the closing phenylalanine or tryptophan. A D gene is named only where the DNA matches it firmly. Where a row states a size, it is once, few, many or the class of an expanded clone; other rows omit it.

d_call: -
v_call: TRBV7-9
clone_size: few
j_call: TRBJ1-6
cdr3_aa: CASSFVDSSYSPLHF
cdr3_nt: TGTGCCAGCAGCTTTGTCGACTCTAGCTACTCACCCCTCCACTTT

d_call: -
v_call: TRBV7-2
clone_size: -
j_call: TRBJ2-7
cdr3_aa: CASSLGWNSYEQYF
cdr3_nt: TGTGCCAGCAGCTTAGGTTGGAATTCCTACGAGCAGTACTTC

d_call: -
v_call: TRBV7-9
clone_size: -
j_call: TRBJ2-3
cdr3_aa: CASSLVGTDTQYF
cdr3_nt: TGTGCCAGCAGCTTAGTAGGGACAGATACGCAGTATTTT

d_call: -
v_call: TRBV28
clone_size: medium-sized
j_call: TRBJ1-2
cdr3_aa: CASSPQVGGYTF
cdr3_nt: TGTGCCAGCAGCCCACAAGTCGGTGGCTACACCTTC

d_call: -
v_call: TRBV20-1
clone_size: medium-sized
j_call: TRBJ1-5
cdr3_aa: CSARDISRAGSNQPQHF
cdr3_nt: TGCAGTGCTAGAGATATCAGCAGGGCGGGCAGCAATCAGCCCCAGCATTTT

d_call: -
v_call: TRBV7-2
clone_size: -
j_call: TRBJ1-1
cdr3_aa: CASSTHTEAFF
cdr3_nt: TGTGCCAGCAGCACCCACACTGAAGCTTTCTTT

d_call: -
v_call: TRBV5-6
clone_size: -
j_call: TRBJ1-5
cdr3_aa: CASSLRRGSNQPQHF
cdr3_nt: TGTGCCAGCAGCTTGAGGCGGGGCAGCAATCAGCCCCAGCATTTT

d_call: -
v_call: TRBV7-9
clone_size: -
j_call: TRBJ1-2
cdr3_aa: CASTRIGGGGYGYTF
cdr3_nt: TGTGCCAGCACGAGGATTGGCGGTGGAGGCTATGGCTACACCTTC

d_call: -
v_call: TRBV7-2
clone_size: -
j_call: TRBJ2-3
cdr3_aa: CASSPSLQGDTQYF
cdr3_nt: TGTGCCAGCAGCCCCTCCCTTCAGGGAGATACGCAGTATTTT

d_call: -
v_call: TRBV7-2
clone_size: few
j_call: TRBJ2-7
cdr3_aa: CASSLELGRQLGTQYF
cdr3_nt: TGTGCCAGCAGCTTAGAATTAGGTCGGCAGCTCGGGACGCAGTACTTC

d_call: -
v_call: TRBV6-1
clone_size: -
j_call: TRBJ2-5
cdr3_aa: CASSTTGRGGETQYF
cdr3_nt: TGTGCCAGCAGCACGACAGGGCGGGGTGGGGAGACCCAGTACTTC

d_call: -
v_call: TRBV5-8
clone_size: -
j_call: TRBJ2-1
cdr3_aa: CASSSNWREQFF
cdr3_nt: TGTGCCAGCAGCTCGAATTGGCGGGAGCAGTTCTTC

d_call: TRBD2
v_call: TRBV28
clone_size: -
j_call: TRBJ2-1
cdr3_aa: CASSRWTSEGGGEQFF
cdr3_nt: TGTGCCAGCAGTCGGTGGACTAGCGAGGGGGGGGGTGAGCAGTTCTTC

d_call: -
v_call: TRBV24-1
clone_size: few
j_call: TRBJ2-7
cdr3_aa: CATSDFSGVEQYF
cdr3_nt: TGTGCCACCAGTGATTTTTCAGGGGTCGAGCAGTACTTC

d_call: -
v_call: TRBV20-1
clone_size: few
j_call: TRBJ1-5
cdr3_aa: CSATQLPGARNQPQHF
cdr3_nt: TGCAGTGCCACCCAACTTCCAGGGGCGCGCAATCAGCCCCAGCATTTT

d_call: -
v_call: TRBV7-2
clone_size: -
j_call: TRBJ1-1
cdr3_aa: CASSLGGVGTEAFF
cdr3_nt: TGTGCCAGCAGCTTAGGGGGGGTAGGCACTGAAGCTTTCTTT

d_call: TRBD2
v_call: TRBV5-6
clone_size: -
j_call: TRBJ2-1
cdr3_aa: CASSWAAPIGLVDEQFF
cdr3_nt: TGTGCCAGCAGCTGGGCGGCCCCGATTGGACTAGTTGATGAGCAGTTCTTC

d_call: TRBD1
v_call: TRBV6-1
clone_size: few
j_call: TRBJ2-7
cdr3_aa: CASSRGQYEQYF
cdr3_nt: TGTGCCAGCAGCCGGGGACAGTACGAGCAGTACTTC

d_call: -
v_call: TRBV6-2/TRBV6-3
clone_size: -
j_call: TRBJ2-7
cdr3_aa: CASSPSPPYEQYF
cdr3_nt: TGTGCCAGCAGTCCCTCCCCACCCTACGAGCAGTACTTC

d_call: -
v_call: TRBV28
clone_size: -
j_call: TRBJ2-5
cdr3_aa: CASSSGVTAQYF
cdr3_nt: TGTGCCAGCAGTTCGGGAGTCACGGCCCAGTACTTC

d_call: TRBD2
v_call: TRBV7-2
clone_size: few
j_call: TRBJ2-5
cdr3_aa: CASSLSLAGGPRAETQYF
cdr3_nt: TGTGCCAGCAGCTTAAGTCTAGCGGGAGGGCCGAGGGCGGAGACCCAGTACTTC

d_call: TRBD2
v_call: TRBV27
clone_size: -
j_call: TRBJ2-7
cdr3_aa: CASSLRFDGGWSTYEQYF
cdr3_nt: TGTGCCAGCAGTTTACGCTTCGACGGGGGGTGGTCAACCTACGAGCAGTACTTC

d_call: TRBD2
v_call: TRBV20-1
clone_size: -
j_call: TRBJ2-5
cdr3_aa: CSARDLTGGNQETQYF
cdr3_nt: TGCAGTGCTAGAGATCTGACGGGAGGCAACCAAGAGACCCAGTACTTC